This TCR beta chain appears in the sequencing data of a study of response to subunit inactivated influenza vaccine (dated by TCRdb to between 2017 and 2018). Regarding the research as a whole: Deep quantitative profiling of the T cell receptor repertoire was used in the study to follow responses to a trivalent subunit inactivated influenza vaccine.

Note on this clonotype: No cognate antigen has been identified for it. Per-base quality was not reported, and no clone a single base away is much larger than it.

After removal of 4 bases from V and 1 base from J, the junction retains 12 bases not matched to a gene. The CDR3 sequence holds 18 residues, the cysteine and phenylalanine included. The sequence is cut down to CDR3 DNA, 54 bases in frame from base 1. The germline V gene (reference sequence) sets CDR1 to GTSNPN and CDR2 to SVGIG. Library construction relied on RT-PCR. Reads for this sample came from an Illumina HiSeq 2500. In-frame beta chains were kept once TCRdb had trimmed the public reads at Q25 with fastp and called clones with MiXCR. CDR3 protein sequences are deduplicated, and each keeps its most common genes and DNA. The sample profile shows under 950,000 distinct CDR3 sequences; around 20% of them were found once. 10% to 13% of the sample goes to the ten largest clones. Beyond this particular receptor, the publication reports: It was suggested by the authors that each seasonal influenza vaccination may recruit only a limited number of new T cells.

This TCR came from a man aged 45-60 years who received an inactivated influenza vaccine. Donor details come from another sample of the same person, matched by shared clones. This sample comprised PBMCs from blood, obtained 4 to 6 days after vaccination. The chain was built from TRBV30 and TRBJ2-6; 8 central nucleotides agree with TRBD1. The sequence in DNA is TGTGCCTGGACCCGGGACAGGAACCCGGGGTCTGGGGCCAACGTCCTGACTTTC. This encodes CAWTRDRNPGSGANVLTF.